This T cell receptor beta chain was captured by sequencing in a study of T cell clonotyping in hematopoietic cell transplantation. Libraries were prepared by immunoSEQ multiplex PCR; TCRdb keeps only in-frame clonotypes and omits some of them. Of approximately 75,000 clones listed, around 94% are singletons. The V gene lost 4 bases and the J gene lost 6 bases, with 8 bases spanning the gap. CDR1 MNHEY and CDR2 SVGAGI come from the germline V gene. This CDR3 contains 12 residues. Study-level points and caveats: Broader posttransplant TCR repertoire diversity was predicted by graft donor and pretransplant recipient Inverse Simpson Index values. CD4 and CD8 repertoire contributions could not be separated without sorting. Few recipient clonotypes overlapped donors; over 95% were de novo at given depth. Recipient TCR diversity dropped after transplant; expanded clonotypes rose from day 30 to 180.

Turning to this clone: Its antigen is currently unknown.

This receptor was identified in a man aged 45-60 years in good health. Some clones in this sample may be carry-over from other donors' samples. The chain joins TRBV6-5 to TRBJ2-3; D gene unclear. Specimen: peripheral blood mononuclear cells. CDR3 sequence reads: CASSSLSDTQYF. The CDR3 nucleotides read TGTGCCAGCAGTTCCCTCTCGGATACGCAGTATTTT.